This entry features one T cell receptor (beta chain) sequence. Antigen unknown. Assay: immunoSEQ multiplex PCR; the TCRdb copy retains only in-frame clones and omits some. In the table there are 100,000 or so clones, nearly 90% of which are singletons. This entry is derived from a study of glioma-infiltrating T cells after dendritic cell vaccination. Study background: Samples are from glioblastoma patients in Phase I and II dendritic cell vaccine trials. Autologous tumor lysate-pulsed dendritic cell vaccination was given between about 2003 and 2012. Study-wide results and limits: Few patients contributed both blood and tumor specimens.

The ends lost 2 bases at V and 0 bases at J; junction bases unmatched: 7. This CDR3 has 17 amino acids. Germline assignment: CDR1 SEHNR and CDR2 FQNEAQ (reference sequence). The time point is: after dendritic cell vaccination, including at tumor progression/relapse. The clonotype comes from a human donor with glioblastoma. The specimen was blood, collected after dendritic cell vaccination. The chain combines TRBV7-9 with TRBJ2-1; 7 nucleotides agree with TRBD2. The CDR3 protein is CASSLSGGGFSYNEQFF. CDR3 bases: TGTGCCAGCAGCTTATCCGGCGGGGGATTCTCCTACAATGAGCAGTTCTTC.